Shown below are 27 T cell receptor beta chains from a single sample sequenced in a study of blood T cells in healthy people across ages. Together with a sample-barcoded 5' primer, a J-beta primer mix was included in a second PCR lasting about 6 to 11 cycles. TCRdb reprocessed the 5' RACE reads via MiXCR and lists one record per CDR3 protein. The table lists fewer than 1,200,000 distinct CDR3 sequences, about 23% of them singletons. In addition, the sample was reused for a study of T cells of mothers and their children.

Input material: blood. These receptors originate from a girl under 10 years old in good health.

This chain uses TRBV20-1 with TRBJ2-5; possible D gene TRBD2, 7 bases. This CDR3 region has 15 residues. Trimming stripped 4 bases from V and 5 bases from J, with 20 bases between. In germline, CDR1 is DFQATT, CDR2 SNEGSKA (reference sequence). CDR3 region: CSAIVRGGAGETQYF. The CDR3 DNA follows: TGCAGTGCTATCGTTAGGGGGGGGGCGGGGGAGACCCAGTACTTC.

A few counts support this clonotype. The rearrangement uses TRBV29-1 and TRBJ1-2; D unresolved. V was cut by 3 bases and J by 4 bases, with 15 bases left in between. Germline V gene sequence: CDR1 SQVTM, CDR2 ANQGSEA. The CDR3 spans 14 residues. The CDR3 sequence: CSVDGYGQTYGYTF. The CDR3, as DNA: TGCAGCGTTGATGGATACGGCCAGACCTATGGCTACACCTTC.

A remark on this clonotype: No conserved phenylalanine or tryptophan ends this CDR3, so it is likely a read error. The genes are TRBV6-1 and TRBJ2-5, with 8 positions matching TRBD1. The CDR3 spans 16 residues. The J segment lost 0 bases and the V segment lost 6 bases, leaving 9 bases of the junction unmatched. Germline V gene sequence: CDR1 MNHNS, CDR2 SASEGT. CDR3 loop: CASSVRTGNYQETQYL. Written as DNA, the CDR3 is TGTGCCAGCAGCGTGCGGACAGGGAACTACCAAGAGACCCAGTACCTC.

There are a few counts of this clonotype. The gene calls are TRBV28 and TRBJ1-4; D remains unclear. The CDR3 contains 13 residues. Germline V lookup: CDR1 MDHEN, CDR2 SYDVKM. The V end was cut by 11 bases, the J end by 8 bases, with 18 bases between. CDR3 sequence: CASMSRNQEKLFF. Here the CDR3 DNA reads TGTGCCTCAATGAGCAGAAATCAAGAAAAACTGTTTTTT.

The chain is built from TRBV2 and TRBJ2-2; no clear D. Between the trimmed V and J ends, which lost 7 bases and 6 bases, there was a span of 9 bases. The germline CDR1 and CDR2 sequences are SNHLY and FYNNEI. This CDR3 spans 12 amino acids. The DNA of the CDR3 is TGTGCCAGCACCCCCACCGCCGGGGAGCTGTTTTTT. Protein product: CASTPTAGELFF.

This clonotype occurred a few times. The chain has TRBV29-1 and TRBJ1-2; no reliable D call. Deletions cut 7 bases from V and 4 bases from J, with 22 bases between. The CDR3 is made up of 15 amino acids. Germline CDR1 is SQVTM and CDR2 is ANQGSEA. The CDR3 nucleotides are TGCAGCGCTGATACTATCGGGTTGTCAGTCTATGGCTACACCTTC. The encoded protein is CSADTIGLSVYGYTF.

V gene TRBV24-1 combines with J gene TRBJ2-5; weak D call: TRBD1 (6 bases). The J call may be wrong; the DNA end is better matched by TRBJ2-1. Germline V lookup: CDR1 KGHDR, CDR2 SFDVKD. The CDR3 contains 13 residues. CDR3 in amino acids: CATSDTGWNEQFF. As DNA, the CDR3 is TGTGCCACCAGTGATACAGGGTGGAATGAGCAGTTCTTC.

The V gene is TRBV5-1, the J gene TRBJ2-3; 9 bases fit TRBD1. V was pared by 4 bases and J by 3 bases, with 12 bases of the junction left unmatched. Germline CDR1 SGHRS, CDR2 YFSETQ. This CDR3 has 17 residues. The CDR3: CASSPGVRTGDTDTQYF. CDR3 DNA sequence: TGCGCCAGCAGCCCAGGGGTGAGGACAGGGGATACAGATACGCAGTATTTT.

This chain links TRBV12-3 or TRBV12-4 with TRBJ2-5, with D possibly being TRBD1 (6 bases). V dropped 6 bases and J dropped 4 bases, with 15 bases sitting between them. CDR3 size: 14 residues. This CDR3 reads CASRKAGRGETQYF. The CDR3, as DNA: TGTGCCAGCAGGAAGGCCGGCAGGGGAGAGACCCAGTACTTC.

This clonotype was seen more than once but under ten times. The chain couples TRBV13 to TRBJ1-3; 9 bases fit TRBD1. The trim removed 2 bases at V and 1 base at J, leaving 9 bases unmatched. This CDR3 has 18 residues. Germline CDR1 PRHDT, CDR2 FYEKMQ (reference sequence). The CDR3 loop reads CASSLILGQGPSGNTIYF. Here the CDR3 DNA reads TGTGCCAGCAGCTTAATTCTGGGACAGGGCCCTTCTGGAAACACCATATATTTT.

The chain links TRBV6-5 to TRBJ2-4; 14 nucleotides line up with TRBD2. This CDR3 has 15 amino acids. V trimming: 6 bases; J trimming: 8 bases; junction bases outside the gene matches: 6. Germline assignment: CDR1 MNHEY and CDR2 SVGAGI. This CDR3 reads CASSRLAGGRDIQYF. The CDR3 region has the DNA TGTGCCAGCAGCCGACTAGCGGGAGGGCGGGACATTCAGTACTTC.

CDR3 loop: CASSVSSGRETQYF. In DNA, the CDR3 is TGTGCCAGCAGCGTATCAAGCGGGAGGGAGACCCAGTACTTC. The chain combines TRBV9 with TRBJ2-5, with 9 bases identical to TRBD2. This CDR3 spans 14 amino acids. The V and J ends lost 1 base and 5 bases, in that order; junction bases with no gene match: 3. Germline V gene lookup returns CDR1 SGDLS and CDR2 YYNGEE. The full variable domain, rest sourced from reference TRBV9 and TRBJ2-5, is DSGVTQTPKHLITATGQRVTLRCSPRSGDLSVYWYQQSLDQGLQFLIQYYNGEERAKGNILERFSAQQFPDLHSELNLSSLELGDSALYFCASSVSSGRETQYFGPGTRLLVL.

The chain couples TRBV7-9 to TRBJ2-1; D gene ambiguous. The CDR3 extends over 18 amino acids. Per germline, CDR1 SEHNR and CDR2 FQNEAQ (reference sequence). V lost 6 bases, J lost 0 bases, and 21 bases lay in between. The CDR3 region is CASRPEVWTGSSYNEQFF. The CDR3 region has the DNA TGTGCCAGCAGGCCAGAGGTCTGGACGGGTAGCTCCTACAATGAGCAGTTCTTC. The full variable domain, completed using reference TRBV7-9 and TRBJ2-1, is DTGVSQNPRHKITKRGQNVTFRCDPISEHNRLYWYRQTLGQGPEFLTYFQNEAQLEKSRLLSDRFSAERPKGSFSTLEIQRTEQGDSAMYLCASRPEVWTGSSYNEQFFGPGTRLTVL.

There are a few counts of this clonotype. CDR3: CASGRESTGELFF. CDR3 coding DNA: TGTGCCAGCGGGCGGGAGAGCACCGGGGAGCTGTTTTTT. This chain links TRBV28 with TRBJ2-2, with 7 bases that match TRBD2. Germline V lookup: CDR1 MDHEN, CDR2 SYDVKM. CDR3 length equals 13 residues. Trimming removed 8 bases from V and 4 bases from J; junction bases left unmatched: 4.

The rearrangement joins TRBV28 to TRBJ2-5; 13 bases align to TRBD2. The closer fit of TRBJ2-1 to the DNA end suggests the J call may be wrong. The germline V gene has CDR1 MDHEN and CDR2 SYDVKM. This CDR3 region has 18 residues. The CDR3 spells CASSPLRTSGRIRDEQFF. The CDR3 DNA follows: TGTGCCAGCAGTCCACTACGGACTAGCGGGAGAATAAGGGATGAGCAGTTCTTC.

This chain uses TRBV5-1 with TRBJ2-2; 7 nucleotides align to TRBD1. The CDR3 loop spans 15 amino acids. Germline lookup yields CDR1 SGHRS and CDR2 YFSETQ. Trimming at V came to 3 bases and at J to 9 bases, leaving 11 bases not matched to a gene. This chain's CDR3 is CASSSEYDRVRELFF. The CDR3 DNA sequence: TGCGCCAGCAGCTCCGAGTATGACAGGGTCCGGGAGCTGTTTTTT.

CDR3 region: CASSLADRDYEQYF. The CDR3 coding sequence is TGTGCCAGCAGCTTAGCTGACCGAGACTACGAGCAGTACTTC. The chain links TRBV7-2 to TRBJ2-7, with D hard to call. Germline CDR1 and CDR2: SGHTA and FQGNSA. V was clipped by 0 bases and J by 3 bases, with 9 bases between them. The length of the CDR3 is 14 residues.

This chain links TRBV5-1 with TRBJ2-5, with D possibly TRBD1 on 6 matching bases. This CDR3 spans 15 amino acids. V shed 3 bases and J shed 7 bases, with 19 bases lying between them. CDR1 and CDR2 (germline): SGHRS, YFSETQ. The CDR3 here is CASSSIIGQTRTQYF. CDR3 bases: TGCGCCAGCAGCTCAATTATAGGACAGACAAGGACCCAGTACTTC.

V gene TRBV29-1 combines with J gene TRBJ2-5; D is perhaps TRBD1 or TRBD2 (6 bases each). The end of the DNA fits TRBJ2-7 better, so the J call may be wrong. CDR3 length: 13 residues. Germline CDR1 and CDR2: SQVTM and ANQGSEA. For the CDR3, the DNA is TGCAGCGTCCCGGGGGCAGATGGCTACGAGCAGTACTTC. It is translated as CSVPGADGYEQYF.

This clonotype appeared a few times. CDR3 residues: CASSLPDSKNIQYF. The CDR3 nucleotides are TGTGCCAGCAGCCTTCCGGACTCAAAAAACATTCAGTACTTC. This rearrangement joins TRBV4-2 to TRBJ2-4; weak D call: TRBD2 (5 bases). The CDR3 loop spans 14 amino acids. Germline V gene lookup returns CDR1 LGHNA and CDR2 YNFKEQ. The V end lost 4 bases, the J end lost 4 bases, and 11 bases lay between the germline ends.

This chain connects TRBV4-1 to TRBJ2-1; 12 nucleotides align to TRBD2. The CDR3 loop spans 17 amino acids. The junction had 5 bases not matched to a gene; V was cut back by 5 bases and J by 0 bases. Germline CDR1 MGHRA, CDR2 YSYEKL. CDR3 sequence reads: CASSLETSGSSYNEQFF. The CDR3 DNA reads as TGCGCCAGCAGCTTGGAGACTAGCGGGAGCTCCTACAATGAGCAGTTCTTC.

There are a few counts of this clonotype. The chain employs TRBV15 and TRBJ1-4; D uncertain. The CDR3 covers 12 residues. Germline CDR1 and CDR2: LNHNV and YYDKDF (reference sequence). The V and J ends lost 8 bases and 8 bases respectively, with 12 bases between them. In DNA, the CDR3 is TGTGCCACCGCCCGGCTGGACGAAAAACTGTTTTTT. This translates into CATARLDEKLFF.

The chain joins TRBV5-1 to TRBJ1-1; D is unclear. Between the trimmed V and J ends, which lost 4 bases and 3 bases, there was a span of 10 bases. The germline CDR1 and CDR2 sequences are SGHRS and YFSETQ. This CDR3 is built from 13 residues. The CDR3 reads CASSSPSYTEAFF. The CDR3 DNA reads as TGCGCCAGCAGCAGCCCAAGTTACACTGAAGCTTTCTTT.

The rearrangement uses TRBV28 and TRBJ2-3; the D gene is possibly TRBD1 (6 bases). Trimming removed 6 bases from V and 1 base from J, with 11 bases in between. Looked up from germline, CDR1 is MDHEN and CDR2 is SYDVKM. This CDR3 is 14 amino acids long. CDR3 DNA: TGTGCCAGCAGGGGGACATACCGCACAGATACGCAGTATTTT. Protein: CASRGTYRTDTQYF.

The CDR3, as DNA: TGCAGTGCTAGAGAAGGACTAGCGGACACCGGGGAGCTGTTTTTT. As protein: CSAREGLADTGELFF. V gene TRBV20-1 combines with J gene TRBJ2-2; 10 bases match TRBD2. The CDR3 sequence is 15 residues long. Germline CDR1 reads DFQATT; CDR2 reads SNEGSKA (reference sequence). The J segment lost 3 bases and the V segment lost 0 bases, leaving 1 base of the junction unmatched.

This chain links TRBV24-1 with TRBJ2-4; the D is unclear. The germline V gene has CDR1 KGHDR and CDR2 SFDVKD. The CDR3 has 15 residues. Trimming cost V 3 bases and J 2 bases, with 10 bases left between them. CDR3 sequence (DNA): TGTGCCACCAGTGATAGCCGGATACCCAAAAACATTCAGTACTTC. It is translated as CATSDSRIPKNIQYF.

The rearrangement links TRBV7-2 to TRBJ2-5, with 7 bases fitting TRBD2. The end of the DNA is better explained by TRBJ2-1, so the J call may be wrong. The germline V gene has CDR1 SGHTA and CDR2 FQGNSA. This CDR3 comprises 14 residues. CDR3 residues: CASSLTLAAGEQFF. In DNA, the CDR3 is TGTGCCAGCAGCTTAACGCTAGCGGCGGGTGAGCAGTTCTTC.